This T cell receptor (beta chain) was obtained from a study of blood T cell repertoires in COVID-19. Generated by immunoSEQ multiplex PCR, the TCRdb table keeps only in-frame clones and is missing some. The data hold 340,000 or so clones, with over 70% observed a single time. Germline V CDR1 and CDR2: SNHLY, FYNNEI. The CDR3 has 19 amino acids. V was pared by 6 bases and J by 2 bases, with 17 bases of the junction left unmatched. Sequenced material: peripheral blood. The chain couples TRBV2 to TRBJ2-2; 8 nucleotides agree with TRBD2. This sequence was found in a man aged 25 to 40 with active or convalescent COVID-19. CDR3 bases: TGTGCCAGCAGGACCAGCCTCAGGGTGCGGGGGGTAAACACCGGGGAGCTGTTTTTT. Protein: CASRTSLRVRGVNTGELFF.